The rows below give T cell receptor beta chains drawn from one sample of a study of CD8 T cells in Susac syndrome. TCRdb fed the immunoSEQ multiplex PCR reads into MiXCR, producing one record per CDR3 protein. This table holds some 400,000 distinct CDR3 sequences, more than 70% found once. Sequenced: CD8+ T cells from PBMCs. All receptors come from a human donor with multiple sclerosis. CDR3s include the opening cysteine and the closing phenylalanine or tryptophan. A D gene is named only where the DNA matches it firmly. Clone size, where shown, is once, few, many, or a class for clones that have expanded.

CDR3: CASDDGSSTDTQYF
DNA: TGTGCCAGCGACGACGGGTCTAGCACAGATACGCAGTATTTT
J: TRBJ2-3
size: once
V: TRBV9
D: -

CDR3: CASRTGQAGNEQFF
DNA: TGTGCCAGCCGGACGGGACAGGCAGGTAATGAGCAGTTCTTC
J: TRBJ2-1
size: -
V: TRBV5-8
D: TRBD1

CDR3: CASSQGPGGQDLEQFF
DNA: TGCGCCAGCAGCCAAGGTCCCGGGGGGCAGGACCTTGAGCAGTTCTTC
J: TRBJ2-1
size: few
V: TRBV4-1
D: -

CDR3: CAISDLEGQEVYEQYF
DNA: TGTGCCATCAGTGATCTCGAAGGACAGGAAGTCTACGAGCAGTACTTC
J: TRBJ2-7
size: -
V: TRBV10-3
D: TRBD1

CDR3: CSVGFQGAPQETQYF
DNA: TGCAGCGTGGGGTTTCAGGGGGCGCCCCAAGAGACCCAGTACTTC
J: TRBJ2-5
size: -
V: TRBV29-1
D: TRBD1

CDR3: CSRLRDNEQFF
DNA: TGCAGTCGGCTCAGGGACAATGAGCAGTTCTTC
J: TRBJ2-1
size: -
V: TRBV20-1
D: -

CDR3: CASSLGYHTEAFF
DNA: TGTGCCAGCAGTTTGGGTTATCACACTGAAGCTTTCTTT
J: TRBJ1-1
size: -
V: TRBV27
D: -

CDR3: CAWSGDSLNSPLHF
DNA: TGTGCCTGGAGTGGGGACAGCCTTAATTCACCCCTCCACTTT
J: TRBJ1-6
size: -
V: TRBV30
D: TRBD1

CDR3: CASSRDRSQETQYF
DNA: TGTGCCAGCAGTCGGGACAGGTCGCAAGAGACCCAGTACTTC
J: TRBJ2-5
size: few
V: TRBV12-3/TRBV12-4
D: TRBD1

CDR3: CASSEGQGLGIETQYF
DNA: TGTGCCAGCAGTGAAGGACAGGGGTTGGGAATAGAGACCCAGTACTTC
J: TRBJ2-5
size: -
V: TRBV6-1
D: TRBD1

CDR3: CASSRPGLESYEQYF
DNA: TGCGCCAGCAGCCGGCCGGGACTAGAGTCCTACGAGCAGTACTTC
J: TRBJ2-7
size: -
V: TRBV4-1
D: TRBD2

CDR3: CASSQVPGTGPNTEAFF
DNA: TGTGCCAGCAGCCAAGTTCCCGGGACAGGGCCGAACACTGAAGCTTTCTTT
J: TRBJ1-1
size: -
V: TRBV4-2
D: TRBD1

CDR3: CSARGDGTNYGYTF
DNA: TGCAGTGCTAGGGGGGACGGTACTAACTATGGCTACACCTTC
J: TRBJ1-2
size: -
V: TRBV20-1
D: -

CDR3: CASSFSIADAQFF
DNA: TGTGCCAGCAGTTTTAGCATAGCTGATGCGCAGTTCTTC
J: TRBJ2-1
size: -
V: TRBV12-3/TRBV12-4
D: -

CDR3: CAWSVREENIQYF
DNA: TGTGCCTGGAGTGTACGAGAGGAAAACATTCAGTACTTC
J: TRBJ2-4
size: once
V: TRBV30
D: -

CDR3: CAWSPYRDTYEQYF
DNA: TGTGCCTGGAGTCCTTACAGGGATACCTACGAGCAGTACTTC
J: TRBJ2-7
size: -
V: TRBV30
D: -

CDR3: CASSWGTSVKWEYF
DNA: TGTGCCAGCAGTTGGGGGACTAGCGTAAAATGGGAGTACTTC
J: TRBJ2-7
size: -
V: TRBV28
D: TRBD2

CDR3: CASSPSANEQYF
DNA: TGTGCCAGCAGCCCAAGTGCAAACGAGCAGTACTTC
J: TRBJ2-7
size: -
V: TRBV6-5
D: -

CDR3: CASSQPDFVPREGTEAFF
DNA: TGCGCCAGCAGCCAACCAGACTTCGTACCCAGGGAGGGGACTGAAGCTTTCTTT
J: TRBJ1-1
size: -
V: TRBV4-1
D: -

CDR3: CASSLARTENTEAFF
DNA: TGTGCCAGCAGCTTAGCGCGGACGGAGAACACTGAAGCTTTCTTT
J: TRBJ1-1
size: -
V: TRBV7-9
D: -

CDR3: CSVNSGTQYF
DNA: TGCAGCGTTAATAGTGGGACCCAGTACTTC
J: TRBJ2-5
size: -
V: TRBV29-1
D: -

CDR3: CASSFIYNNEQFF
DNA: TGTGCCAGCAGCTTTATCTACAACAATGAGCAGTTCTTC
J: TRBJ2-1
size: -
V: TRBV11-2
D: -

CDR3: CASSQEISAETQYF
DNA: TGCGCCAGCAGCCAAGAGATTAGCGCAGAGACCCAGTACTTC
J: TRBJ2-5
size: -
V: TRBV4-1
D: -

CDR3: CATRSGDTGELFF
DNA: TGTGCCACCAGGTCGGGAGACACCGGGGAGCTGTTTTTT
J: TRBJ2-2
size: -
V: TRBV24-1
D: -

CDR3: CAISRYSGANVLTF
DNA: TGTGCCATAAGCAGATACTCTGGGGCCAACGTCCTGACTTTC
J: TRBJ2-6
size: -
V: TRBV12-3/TRBV12-4
D: -

CDR3: CASSPKEGGVYTEAFF
DNA: TGTGCCAGCAGTCCCAAGGAAGGGGGGGTGTACACTGAAGCTTTCTTT
J: TRBJ1-1
size: -
V: TRBV28
D: -

CDR3: CASSLGTGEVYEQYF
DNA: TGTGCCAGCAGTTTGGGGACAGGGGAGGTCTACGAGCAGTACTTC
J: TRBJ2-7
size: -
V: TRBV27
D: TRBD1

CDR3: CASSATGTGELFF
DNA: TGTGCCAGTAGTGCAACAGGGACCGGGGAGCTGTTTTTT
J: TRBJ2-2
size: -
V: TRBV19
D: -

CDR3: CASSSGRGTEAFF
DNA: TGTGCCAGCAGTTCGGGCAGGGGCACTGAAGCTTTCTTT
J: TRBJ1-1
size: -
V: TRBV12-3/TRBV12-4
D: -

CDR3: CASSFLFSATTYEQYF
DNA: TGTGCCAGCAGCTTTTTGTTTTCGGCAACTACCTACGAGCAGTACTTC
J: TRBJ2-7
size: -
V: TRBV7-2
D: -

CDR3: CASGLPGELFF
DNA: TGTGCTAGTGGTTTGCCCGGGGAGCTGTTTTTT
J: TRBJ2-2
size: -
V: TRBV12-5
D: -

CDR3: CASSPLDTF
DNA: TGTGCCAGCAGCCCCTTAGACACCTTC
J: TRBJ1-2
size: -
V: TRBV11-2
D: -

CDR3: CASSTGGPSITDTQYF
DNA: TGTGCCAGCAGTACCGGTGGACCTAGCATCACAGATACGCAGTATTTT
J: TRBJ2-3
size: -
V: TRBV5-5
D: -

CDR3: CASSSRQGAHEQYF
DNA: TGTGCCAGCAGTTCGCGACAGGGGGCCCACGAGCAGTACTTC
J: TRBJ2-7
size: once
V: TRBV28
D: TRBD1

CDR3: CATSTGGSNQPQHF
DNA: TGTGCCACCTCGACAGGGGGGAGCAATCAGCCCCAGCATTTT
J: TRBJ1-5
size: -
V: TRBV5-4
D: TRBD1

CDR3: CAWSLDTEAFF
DNA: TGTGCCTGGAGTCTCGACACTGAAGCTTTCTTT
J: TRBJ1-1
size: -
V: TRBV30
D: -

CDR3: CASSPWTGVGYGYTF
DNA: TGTGCCAGCAGTCCATGGACAGGGGTGGGCTATGGCTACACCTTC
J: TRBJ1-2
size: -
V: TRBV27
D: TRBD1

CDR3: CASSPGGSGYYNEQFF
DNA: TGCGCCAGCAGCCCGGGAGGTAGTGGGTACTACAATGAGCAGTTCTTC
J: TRBJ2-1
size: -
V: TRBV5-1
D: TRBD2

CDR3: CASSKRDRARETQYF
DNA: TGTGCCAGCAGCAAGAGGGACAGGGCGCGAGAGACCCAGTACTTC
J: TRBJ2-5
size: -
V: TRBV21-1
D: -

CDR3: CASSPGVHRYNEQFF
DNA: TGTGCCAGCAGCCCAGGTGTACACCGCTACAATGAGCAGTTCTTC
J: TRBJ2-1
size: -
V: TRBV4-2
D: -

CDR3: CASSYPLWAGMNTEAFF
DNA: TGTGCCAGCAGTTACCCTTTATGGGCGGGGATGAACACTGAAGCTTTCTTT
J: TRBJ1-1
size: few
V: TRBV6-2/TRBV6-3
D: -

CDR3: CASRGPGQGKDNEQFF
DNA: TGTGCCAGCAGAGGTCCGGGACAGGGAAAGGACAATGAGCAGTTCTTC
J: TRBJ2-1
size: -
V: TRBV12-3/TRBV12-4
D: TRBD1

CDR3: CASSQGSLVPFF
DNA: TGTGCCAGCAGCCAAGGGTCCCTTGTACCGTTTTTT
J: TRBJ2-2
size: -
V: TRBV3-1
D: -

CDR3: CASSPHADSFEQYF
DNA: TGTGCCAGCAGCCCCCACGCGGACAGTTTTGAGCAGTACTTC
J: TRBJ2-7
size: -
V: TRBV7-8
D: -

CDR3: CSASGGTTGGSYEQYF
DNA: TGCAGTGCTAGTGGGGGGACGACAGGTGGATCCTACGAGCAGTACTTC
J: TRBJ2-7
size: once
V: TRBV20-1
D: -

CDR3: CASSQELGGTEAFF
DNA: TGTGCCAGCAGCCAAGAATTAGGGGGAACTGAAGCTTTCTTT
J: TRBJ1-1
size: -
V: TRBV14
D: -

CDR3: CASSDRMNTEALF
DNA: TGTGCCAGCAGTGACAGGATGAACACTGAAGCTCTCTTT
J: TRBJ1-1
size: -
V: TRBV28
D: -

CDR3: CASSQAPSSQETQYF
DNA: TGCGCCAGCAGCCAAGCTCCAAGCAGTCAAGAGACCCAGTACTTC
J: TRBJ2-5
size: -
V: TRBV4-1
D: -

CDR3: CASGLAGEDEQFF
DNA: TGTGCCAGCGGTCTAGCGGGAGAGGATGAGCAGTTCTTC
J: TRBJ2-1
size: -
V: TRBV12-3/TRBV12-4
D: TRBD2

CDR3: CASTTSTEAFF
DNA: TGTGCCAGCACCACGAGCACTGAAGCTTTCTTT
J: TRBJ1-1
size: -
V: TRBV7-9
D: -

CDR3: CARRGSFYEQYF
DNA: TGTGCCAGAAGAGGATCGTTTTACGAGCAGTACTTC
J: TRBJ2-7
size: -
V: TRBV6-5
D: -

CDR3: CASSLVENTGELFF
DNA: TGTGCCAGCAGCTTGGTGGAGAACACCGGGGAGCTGTTTTTT
J: TRBJ2-2
size: -
V: TRBV5-5
D: -

CDR3: CASSLLGGVNTEAFF
DNA: TGTGCCAGCAGCTTATTGGGGGGAGTGAACACTGAAGCTTTCTTT
J: TRBJ1-1
size: few
V: TRBV7-9
D: -

CDR3: CASSPEGIYTDTQYF
DNA: TGCGCCAGCAGCCCCGAGGGGATATACACAGATACGCAGTATTTT
J: TRBJ2-3
size: -
V: TRBV5-1
D: -

CDR3: CASSPRAEQETQYF
DNA: TGTGCCAGCTCCCCGAGAGCGGAGCAAGAGACCCAGTACTTC
J: TRBJ2-5
size: -
V: TRBV7-9
D: -